Below are 16 T cell receptor beta chains sequenced from a single sample in a study of blood T cell repertoires in COVID-19. Assay: immunoSEQ multiplex PCR; the TCRdb copy retains only in-frame clones and omits some. The data hold under 300,000 clones, with 80% to 90% observed a single time. Specimen: peripheral blood. The receptors stem from an older woman with acute or convalescent COVID-19.

The J gene is TRBJ1-5, the V gene TRBV5-6; D gene ambiguous. CDR3 length equals 13 residues. V was pared by 4 bases and J by 4 bases, with 9 bases between. Germline V CDR1 and CDR2: SGHDT, YYEEEE. This CDR3 reads CASSRPGNQPQHF. The CDR3 DNA is TGTGCCAGCAGCCGGCCGGGGAATCAGCCCCAGCATTTT.

The gene calls are TRBV19 and TRBJ2-1, with 11 bases fitting TRBD1. Losses at the gene ends were 5 bases for V and 10 bases for J; bases not matched to a gene: 10. The germline gives CDR1 LNHDA, CDR2 SQIVND (reference sequence). This CDR3 region has 15 residues. CDR3 coding DNA: TGTGCCAGTAGTGGACAGGGGGCAGGCGCGAAGGAGCAGTTCTTC. It translates to CASSGQGAGAKEQFF.

The rearrangement links TRBV5-1 to TRBJ2-1, with TRBD1 as a possible D gene (5 bases). The V and J ends lost 6 bases and 2 bases respectively, with 12 bases between them. The CDR3 runs 14 residues. Looked up from germline, CDR1 is SGHRS and CDR2 is YFSETQ. The CDR3 is CASTTVGPYNEQFF. The CDR3 DNA is TGCGCCAGCACTACGGTGGGGCCCTACAATGAGCAGTTCTTC.

This clone was counted only a few times. V is TRBV18 and J is TRBJ1-1; D remains unclear. CDR1 is KGHSH, CDR2 LQKENI, per germline. V was clipped by 2 bases and J by 1 base, with 11 bases between them. The CDR3 is 15 residues long. The CDR3 is CASSPREVRNTEAFF. In DNA form, the CDR3 reads TGTGCCAGCTCACCAAGAGAGGTCCGGAACACTGAAGCTTTCTTT.

V gene TRBV5-1 combines with J gene TRBJ1-2; maybe TRBD1 (5 bases). The V end was cut by 3 bases, the J end by 3 bases, with 18 bases between. Germline CDR1 is SGHRS and CDR2 is YFSETQ. The CDR3 is 16 residues long. This CDR3 is CASSSILQGRDYGYTF. The CDR3 nucleotides read TGCGCCAGCAGCTCGATCCTTCAGGGTAGGGACTATGGCTACACCTTC.

Here the CDR3 reads CASRNTGDTEAFF. The CDR3 DNA reads TGTGCCAGCAGGAACACAGGGGACACTGAAGCTTTCTTT. This chain connects TRBV12-3 or TRBV12-4 to TRBJ1-1; 7 bases line up with TRBD1. Unmatched junction bases numbered 4, after V lost 6 bases and J lost 3 bases. This CDR3 comprises 13 residues.

The gene calls are TRBV4-1 and TRBJ1-2, with 8 bases identical to TRBD1. This CDR3 contains 16 residues. CDR1 is MGHRA, CDR2 YSYEKL, per germline. The J segment lost 7 bases and the V segment lost 1 base, leaving 11 bases of the junction unmatched. The CDR3: CASSQGGSGGVRGYTF. The CDR3, as DNA: TGCGCCAGCAGCCAAGGGGGATCAGGGGGCGTGCGTGGCTACACCTTC.

The genes are TRBV7-3 and TRBJ1-1, with a possible D match to TRBD1 (5 bases). V was shortened by 5 bases and J by 1 base, with 8 bases between the two germline ends. Germline CDR1 reads SGHTA; CDR2 reads FQGTGA. CDR3 length: 13 residues. The CDR3 DNA reads as TGTGCCAGCAGCCGACAGTCGAACACTGAAGCTTTCTTT. As protein: CASSRQSNTEAFF.

The chain combines TRBV6-6 with TRBJ1-1; TRBD1 agrees at 9 bases. Germline CDR1 MNHNY, CDR2 SVGAGI (reference sequence). CDR3 length: 15 amino acids. V gave up 6 bases and J gave up 5 bases; unmatched junction bases: 10. The CDR3, as DNA: TGTGCCAGCAGACCGCCGGGACAGGGATTGACTGAAGCTTTCTTT. It encodes CASRPPGQGLTEAFF.

The J gene is TRBJ2-5, the V gene TRBV6-5; a possible D gene is TRBD1 (5 bases). Trimming removed 0 bases at V and 2 bases at J, with 10 bases between. The germline V gene encodes CDR1 MNHEY and CDR2 SVGAGI. The CDR3 has 15 residues. The CDR3 region is CASSYSRTRQETQYF. In DNA form, the CDR3 reads TGTGCCAGCAGTTACTCGCGGACACGACAAGAGACCCAGTACTTC.

The chain joins TRBV3-1 (or the pseudogene TRBV3-2) to TRBJ1-6, with no clear D. CDR1 is LGHDT and CDR2 is YNNKEL in the germline V gene (reference sequence). Trimming cost V 8 bases and J 5 bases, with 13 bases left between them. The CDR3 sequence is 14 residues long. In nucleotides, the CDR3 is TGTGCCAGCCAACGAGGCATGGATAATTCACCCCTCCACTTT. As protein: CASQRGMDNSPLHF.

The chain joins TRBV5-1 to TRBJ2-1; 14 nucleotides agree with TRBD2. The CDR3 is 17 residues long. Germline loops: CDR1 SGHRS, CDR2 YFSETQ. Germline trimming cut 0 bases from V and 4 bases from J; bases unmatched to any gene: 3. The CDR3 DNA is TGCGCCAGCAGCTTGGGACTAGCGGGGGGGCCATACAATGAGCAGTTCTTC. Translated, it gives CASSLGLAGGPYNEQFF.

The J gene is TRBJ1-4, the V gene TRBV6-5, with TRBD1 matching over 8 bases. The CDR3 length is 15 residues. The junction had 10 bases not matched to a gene; V was cut back by 5 bases and J by 8 bases. The germline V gene encodes CDR1 MNHEY and CDR2 SVGAGI. The CDR3 region has the DNA TGTGCCAGCAGTCCCGAGGGGACAGGCCGAGAAAAACTGTTTTTT. It codes for CASSPEGTGREKLFF.

The gene calls are TRBV19 and TRBJ1-5; possibly TRBD1 for D (6 bases). The CDR3 loop spans 14 amino acids. The V gene's germline CDR1 is LNHDA and CDR2 SQIVND (reference sequence). Trimming removed 6 bases at V and 5 bases at J, with 14 bases between. In DNA, the CDR3 is TGTGCCAGTAGGCCTACAGGGTCCCATCAGCCCCAGCATTTT. It specifies CASRPTGSHQPQHF.

The gene calls are TRBV25-1 and TRBJ2-5, with D tentatively TRBD1 (7 bases). The CDR3 is 13 amino acids. Germline-derived CDR1 and CDR2 are MGHDK and SYGVNS. Trimming cost V 4 bases and J 5 bases, with 11 bases left between them. CDR3 region: CASSVQGRETQYF. The DNA for the CDR3 is TGTGCCAGCAGTGTACAGGGGAGGGAGACCCAGTACTTC. The variable domain in full, with the rest retrieved from reference TRBV25-1 and TRBJ2-5, is EADIYQTPRYLVIGTGKKITLECSQTMGHDKMYWYQQDPGMELHLIHYSYGVNSTEKGDLSSESTVSRIRTEHFPLTLESARPSHTSQYLCASSVQGRETQYFGPGTRLLVL.

V usage is TRBV6-5 and J usage is TRBJ2-3; D is possibly TRBD1 (5 bases). This CDR3 has 15 residues. Germline loops: CDR1 MNHEY, CDR2 SVGAGI. V was shortened by 7 bases and J by 0 bases, with 14 bases between the two germline ends. DNA of the CDR3: TGTGCCAGCATTCCCCGCAGGGCTAGCACAGATACGCAGTATTTT. Protein: CASIPRRASTDTQYF.